The 28 T cell receptor beta chains below come from one sample, sequenced in a study of CD8+ T cells in alopecia areata. Treatment meaning: oral pan-JAK inhibitor, 5-10 mg twice daily. Following extraction, RNA underwent reverse transcription to cDNA, which served as the sequencing template. The assay was immunoSEQ multiplex PCR, and TCRdb's table has in-frame clones only and misses some. In the table there are about 220,000 clones, roughly 56% of which are singletons. The sequencing here drew on CD4+ T cells sorted from blood, taken at week 4, from a patient treated with tofacitinib. All receptors derive from a human donor with alopecia areata.

This clone was picked up many times. V usage is TRBV11-1 and J usage is TRBJ1-1, with D unresolved. V was pared by 5 bases and J by 0 bases, with 10 bases between. This CDR3 is built from 14 residues. Germline assignment: CDR1 SGHAT and CDR2 FQDESV (reference sequence). CDR3 DNA: TGTGCCAGCAGCCCTCAGACTTTGAACACTGAAGCTTTCTTT. Translated: CASSPQTLNTEAFF.

This clone showed up just once. The chain joins TRBV29-1 to TRBJ1-2, with a possible D match to TRBD1 (5 bases). CDR1 is SQVTM and CDR2 is ANQGSEA in the germline V gene. V gave up 2 bases and J gave up 2 bases, with 12 bases separating them. The length of the CDR3 is 14 residues. The CDR3 here is CSVETPPGNYGYTF. The DNA for the CDR3 is TGCAGCGTTGAAACCCCGCCAGGGAACTATGGCTACACCTTC.

The J gene is TRBJ1-2, the V gene TRBV4-2; D gene uncertain. The CDR3 contains 14 residues. Trimming stripped 0 bases from V and 5 bases from J, with 10 bases between. Germline CDR1 and CDR2: LGHNA and YNFKEQ. CDR3 nucleotide sequence: TGTGCCAGCAGCCAAGATCTGGAGGGTTATGGCTACACCTTC. Protein product: CASSQDLEGYGYTF.

The J gene is TRBJ1-2, the V gene TRBV10-3, with D tentatively TRBD1 (6 bases). This CDR3 has 11 amino acids. Trimming left V 6 bases short and J 7 bases short, with 9 bases between. The germline CDR1 and CDR2 sequences are ENHRY and SYGVKD. CDR3 nucleotide sequence: TGTGCCATCAGAGCGACAGGTGGCTACACCTTC. It yields the protein CAIRATGGYTF.

The chain carries TRBV19 and TRBJ1-5, with TRBD1 as a possible D gene (5 bases). Looked up from germline, CDR1 is LNHDA and CDR2 is SQIVND (reference sequence). The CDR3 has 13 amino acids. V was cut by 10 bases and J by 11 bases, with 21 bases left in between. The CDR3 is CATRAGGTSAQHF. CDR3 DNA sequence: TGTGCCACTAGGGCGGGGGGGACCTCAGCCCAGCATTTT.

This chain uses TRBV6-6 with TRBJ1-6; TRBD1 matches at 7 bases. The length of the CDR3 is 16 residues. V lost 5 bases, J lost 4 bases, and 8 bases stayed unmatched. CDR1 is MNHNY, CDR2 SVGAGI, per germline (reference sequence). The CDR3 spells CASSGWDRGYNSPLHF. The CDR3 nucleotides read TGTGCCAGCAGTGGATGGGACAGAGGGTATAATTCACCCCTCCACTTT.

CDR3 in DNA: TGTGCCAGCAGTCCGCGTGCTAGGATGAGTTGGGAAGCTTTCTTT. Encoded protein: CASSPRARMSWEAFF. The genes are TRBV27 and TRBJ1-1; D is unresolved. Germline V gene data show CDR1 as MNHEY and CDR2 as SMNVEV (reference sequence). The germline V and J ends were trimmed by 5 bases and 8 bases, with 21 bases remaining between them. The CDR3 has 15 residues.

The chain has TRBV7-2 and TRBJ2-7; TRBD1 matches at 10 bases. The CDR3 runs 18 residues. The V and J ends lost 1 base and 4 bases, in that order; junction bases with no gene match: 13. Germline V lookup: CDR1 SGHTA, CDR2 FQGNSA. CDR3 region: CASSLGATGTGARYEQYF. In nucleotides, the CDR3 is TGTGCCAGCAGCTTAGGAGCCACCGGGACAGGGGCAAGATACGAGCAGTACTTC.

This clone turned up a few times. V is TRBV30 and J is TRBJ1-2; no clear D gene. V lost 1 base and J lost 6, with 15 bases in between. The germline CDR1 and CDR2 sequences are GTSNPN and SVGIG (reference sequence). The CDR3 sequence is 14 residues long. Here the CDR3 DNA reads TGTGCCTGGAGTGGGTCGGCCTCGAAGAATGGCTACACCTTC. Translating gives CAWSGSASKNGYTF.

This chain links TRBV10-3 with TRBJ2-1, with 10 bases identical to TRBD1. Germline CDR1 is ENHRY and CDR2 is SYGVKD. This CDR3 region has 14 residues. V lost 6 bases, J lost 3 bases, and 2 bases stayed unmatched. CDR3 region: CAIRGQGNYNEQFF. CDR3 in DNA: TGTGCCATCAGGGGACAGGGGAACTACAATGAGCAGTTCTTC.

As to this clone: The same CDR3 arises from other DNA sequences in this sample as well. V is TRBV6-5 and J is TRBJ2-6; perhaps TRBD1 as D (6 bases). Trimming pared 5 bases from V and 2 bases from J, leaving 10 bases between. The germline V gene encodes CDR1 MNHEY and CDR2 SVGAGI. CDR3 length: 15 amino acids. CDR3 amino acids: CASSRTGTGANVLTF. DNA for the CDR3: TGTGCCAGCAGTCGTACAGGGACTGGGGCCAACGTCCTGACTTTC.

V gene TRBV5-6 combines with J gene TRBJ2-4; D is undetermined. CDR1 is SGHDT and CDR2 is YYEEEE in the germline V gene. This CDR3 spans 13 amino acids. The germline V and J ends were trimmed by 4 bases and 0 bases, with 5 bases remaining between them. CDR3 sequence (DNA): TGTGCCAGCAGCGGGCTAGCCAAAAACATTCAGTACTTC. It encodes CASSGLAKNIQYF.

The rearrangement links TRBV2 to TRBJ2-5, with TRBD1 as a possible D gene (6 bases). In germline, CDR1 is SNHLY, CDR2 FYNNEI. The V and J ends lost 7 bases and 3 bases respectively, with 12 bases between them. There are 13 residues in the CDR3. This chain's CDR3 is CASTTGPKETQYF. In DNA, the CDR3 is TGTGCCAGCACCACAGGGCCTAAAGAGACCCAGTACTTC.

This chain joins TRBV30 and TRBJ2-1; 12 bases are shared with TRBD2. Losses at the gene ends were 3 bases for V and 16 bases for J; bases not matched to a gene: 10. From germline, CDR1 is GTSNPN and CDR2 SVGIG (reference sequence). This CDR3 has 13 amino acids. CDR3 DNA sequence: TGTGCCTGGAGCATCGGACTAGCGGGGATGAAATTCTTC. Translated, it gives CAWSIGLAGMKFF.

This clone was recorded many times. The rearrangement joins TRBV5-1 to TRBJ2-1; 9 positions match TRBD2. The junction had 8 bases not matched to a gene; V was cut back by 4 bases and J by 15 bases. Germline values: CDR1 SGHRS, CDR2 YFSETQ. This CDR3 is 12 amino acids long. The CDR3 region is CASSITGTSWFF. The CDR3 DNA reads as TGCGCCAGCAGCATTACCGGGACTAGCTGGTTCTTC.

V and J are TRBV29-1 and TRBJ1-1; D is undetermined. The V gene lost 5 bases and the J gene lost 6 bases, with 19 bases spanning the gap. Germline lookup yields CDR1 SQVTM and CDR2 ANQGSEA. The CDR3 contains 14 residues. This CDR3 reads CSVQQRLSTAEAFF. In nucleotides, the CDR3 is TGCAGCGTTCAGCAGAGGTTGTCTACTGCTGAAGCTTTCTTT.

This chain uses TRBV27 with TRBJ2-3, with 8 bases identical to TRBD2. Germline CDR1 MNHEY, CDR2 SMNVEV (reference sequence). Losses at the gene ends were 6 bases for V and 3 bases for J; bases not matched to a gene: 8. CDR3 length: 15 residues. CDR3 DNA sequence: TGTGCCAGCAGCCCACCGGGACTAGGGACAGATACGCAGTATTTT. Its translation is CASSPPGLGTDTQYF.

This chain links TRBV5-4 with TRBJ2-5; D is perhaps TRBD2 (6 bases). V was cut by 4 bases and J by 2 bases, with 12 bases left in between. The V gene's germline CDR1 is SGHNT and CDR2 YYREEE (reference sequence). CDR3 length: 14 residues. CDR3: CASSLTGEQETQYF. In DNA, the CDR3 is TGTGCCAGCAGCCTGACGGGGGAACAAGAGACCCAGTACTTC.

CDR3 sequence (DNA): TGCAGCGTTGAAGGACGGCAAATGAACACTGAAGCTTTCTTT. Protein product: CSVEGRQMNTEAFF. The V gene is TRBV29-1, the J gene TRBJ1-1; D unclear. This CDR3 region has 14 residues. CDR1 and CDR2 (germline): SQVTM, ANQGSEA. V was shortened by 1 base and J by 0 bases, with 9 bases between the two germline ends.

The genes are TRBV11-2 and TRBJ1-6; D not certain. Germline CDR1 is SGHAT and CDR2 is FQNNGV. This CDR3 is built from 15 residues. The V end was cut by 0 bases, the J end by 13 bases, with 16 bases between. CDR3 sequence reads: CASSLDGAARSPLHF. DNA for the CDR3: TGTGCCAGCAGCTTAGACGGTGCAGCTAGGAGCCCCCTCCACTTT. The variable domain in full, with the rest retrieved from reference TRBV11-2 and TRBJ1-6, is EAGVAQSPRYKIIEKRQSVAFWCNPISGHATLYWYQQILGQGPKLLIQFQNNGVVDDSQLPKDRFSAERLKGVDSTLKIQPAKLEDSAVYLCASSLDGAARSPLHFGNGTRLTVT.

The V call is TRBV27, the J call TRBJ1-6, with D perhaps TRBD1 (6 bases). The germline V gene encodes CDR1 MNHEY and CDR2 SMNVEV (reference sequence). The CDR3 length is 14 residues. Between the trimmed V and J ends, which lost 2 bases and 6 bases, there was a span of 8 bases. The CDR3: CASSLQGRNSPLHF. For the CDR3, the DNA is TGTGCCAGCAGTTTACAGGGGCGTAATTCACCCCTCCACTTT.

The chain joins TRBV29-1 to TRBJ2-7, with D possibly being TRBD1 (6 bases). The CDR3 loop spans 14 amino acids. V lost 6 bases, J lost 5 bases, and 20 bases lay in between. CDR1 SQVTM and CDR2 ANQGSEA come from the germline V gene. CDR3 amino acids: CSVTPGTPADEQYF. The CDR3 region has the DNA TGCAGCGTGACGCCCGGGACACCGGCTGACGAGCAGTACTTC.

This chain joins TRBV6-5 and TRBJ2-7; 11 bases align to TRBD2. This CDR3 has 15 residues. Germline CDR1 reads MNHEY; CDR2 reads SVGAGI. The trim removed 5 bases at V and 3 bases at J, leaving 6 bases unmatched. As DNA, the CDR3 is TGTGCCAGCAGTCCTACTAGCGGGGGAATCTACGAGCAGTACTTC. Translating gives CASSPTSGGIYEQYF.

The genes are TRBV6-5 and TRBJ1-6, with TRBD1 as a possible D gene (6 bases). The V gene lost 6 bases and the J gene lost 6 bases, with 12 bases spanning the gap. CDR1 is MNHEY, CDR2 SVGAGI, per germline. The CDR3 sequence is 14 residues long. CDR3 sequence reads: CASRDRTVNSPLHF. DNA of the CDR3: TGTGCCAGCAGAGACCGGACAGTTAATTCACCCCTCCACTTT.

The chain couples TRBV7-9 to TRBJ2-4; the D is unclear. The CDR3 consists of 10 residues. Germline V gene sequence: CDR1 SEHNR, CDR2 FQNEAQ (reference sequence). Deletions cut 5 bases from V and 5 bases from J, with 1 base between. CDR3: CASSENIQYF. The CDR3 DNA sequence: TGTGCCAGCAGCGAAAACATTCAGTACTTC. Looking up the rest from reference TRBV7-9 and TRBJ2-4 gives the full variable domain: DTGVSQNPRHKITKRGQNVTFRCDPISEHNRLYWYRQTLGQGPEFLTYFQNEAQLEKSRLLSDRFSAERPKGSFSTLEIQRTEQGDSAMYLCASSENIQYFGAGTRLSVL.

This chain joins TRBV15 and TRBJ1-1; D remains unclear. The CDR3 length is 13 residues. Germline V gene lookup returns CDR1 LNHNV and CDR2 YYDKDF (reference sequence). The V end lost 1 base, the J end lost 5 bases, and 8 bases lay between the germline ends. CDR3 DNA: TGTGCCACCAGCAGAGTGAGGGAAACTGAAGCTTTCTTT. Amino acid sequence: CATSRVRETEAFF.

This rearrangement joins TRBV29-1 to TRBJ2-5, with TRBD1 identical over 9 bases. V was pared by 4 bases and J by 2 bases, with 5 bases of the junction left unmatched. The CDR3 sequence is 14 residues long. CDR1 is SQVTM and CDR2 is ANQGSEA in the germline V gene. CDR3 residues: CSVGGQGPQETQYF. In DNA, the CDR3 is TGCAGCGTTGGGGGACAGGGACCACAAGAGACCCAGTACTTC. Using reference TRBV29-1 and TRBJ2-5 for the parts outside the CDR3, the full variable domain is SAVISQKPSRDICQRGTSLTIQCQVDSQVTMMFWYRQQPGQSLTLIATANQGSEATYESGFVIDKFPISRPNLTFSTLTVSNMSPEDSSIYLCSVGGQGPQETQYFGPGTRLLVL.

For the CDR3, the DNA is TGTGCCAGCAGCTTAGACGAGCGGGGGCCCCTGGATACGCAGTATTTT. It yields the protein CASSLDERGPLDTQYF. This chain links TRBV7-3 with TRBJ2-3, with 8 bases identical to TRBD2. Germline V gene sequence: CDR1 SGHTA, CDR2 FQGTGA. The CDR3 consists of 16 residues. Germline trimming cut 2 bases from V and 6 bases from J; bases unmatched to any gene: 10.